This T cell receptor (beta chain) emerged from a study of cytomegalovirus exposure and HLA in healthy donors. With 60 Vbeta and 13 Jbeta primers, the PCR was carried out. This table comes from immunoSEQ multiplex PCR, and its TCRdb copy is limited to in-frame clones, with some not included. The sample carries about 150,000 clones, over 70% recorded once. This CDR3 spans 14 amino acids. The V end lost 2 bases, the J end lost 3 bases, and 8 bases lay between the germline ends. In germline, CDR1 is MNHEY, CDR2 SVGAGI. Study results and limitations: For presence/absence analyses, sequencing depth was assumed to be roughly uniform across donors.

About this clone: The target antigen is unknown.

The chain joins TRBV6-5 to TRBJ1-5, with a possible D match to TRBD1 (5 bases). The receptor was isolated from a man aged 30 to 39 in good health and CMV-seronegative. The sequencing input was PBMCs. CDR3 bases: TGTGCCAGCAGTTACGGGGGGGTCAATCAGCCCCAGCATTTT. Its protein product is CASSYGGVNQPQHF.